This is a list of T cell receptor beta chains from one sample in a study of CD8+CD57+ T cells in acquired aplastic anemia. TCRdb itself ran the reads through MiXCR, one entry per CDR3 protein. The data contain approximately 200,000 distinct CDR3 sequences, almost 50% of them seen just once; the ten biggest clones take up just under 20%. The sample taken for sequencing was sorted CD4+, CD8+, or CD8+CD57+ T cells (not recorded which) from PBMCs. The receptors were gathered from a human donor with aplastic anemia. CDR3s include the opening cysteine and the closing phenylalanine or tryptophan. Fields, in order: clone size, CDR3 length, V gene, J gene, D gene, CDR3 protein, CDR3 DNA. D genes are given only for firm matches. Size values are once, few and many counts, or a class for expanded clones, and some rows have none.

-	17	TRBV7-9	TRBJ2-3	TRBD2	CASSSTGTSGGLDAQYF	TGTGCCAGCAGTTCGACCGGGACTAGCGGGGGGCTGGATGCGCAGTATTTT
-	15	TRBV18	TRBJ1-2	TRBD1	CASSPLDRGGDGYTF	TGTGCCAGCTCACCGCTGGACAGGGGCGGCGATGGCTACACCTTC
-	13	TRBV20-1	TRBJ1-1	-	CSESSPANTEAFF	TGCAGTGAAAGTTCCCCAGCGAACACTGAAGCTTTCTTT
-	11	TRBV29-1	TRBJ2-7	-	CSVETAYEQYF	TGCAGCGTTGAAACGGCGTACGAGCAGTACTTC
many	15	TRBV3-1	TRBJ2-7	-	CASSHTTGGKDEQYF	TGTGCCAGCAGCCACACGACTGGGGGCAAGGACGAGCAGTACTTC
many	13	TRBV12-3/TRBV12-4	TRBJ1-2	TRBD1	CASRGQGNYGYTF	TGTGCCAGCAGAGGACAGGGTAACTATGGCTACACCTTC
-	12	TRBV19	TRBJ1-2	-	CASSVQGNGYTF	TGTGCCAGTAGTGTACAGGGAAATGGCTACACCTTC
-	11	TRBV29-1	TRBJ1-3	-	CSVHLGDTIYF	TGCAGCGTTCACCTAGGGGACACCATATATTTT
many	12	TRBV7-9	TRBJ1-4	-	CASSLVNEKLFF	TGTGCCAGCAGCTTAGTTAATGAAAAACTGTTTTTT
-	17	TRBV5-1	TRBJ1-6	TRBD1	CASSYYGTGARNSPLHF	TGCGCCAGCAGCTATTACGGGACAGGAGCACGTAATTCACCCCTCCACTTT
-	14	TRBV7-8	TRBJ1-6	-	CASSRDPTNSPLHF	TGTGCCAGCAGTCGGGACCCGACAAATTCACCCCTCCACTTT
many	13	TRBV19	TRBJ2-5	-	CASSMAGSETQYF	TGTGCCAGTAGTATGGCAGGGAGCGAGACCCAGTACTTC
-	18	TRBV5-5	TRBJ1-2	-	CASSLAAGGSTTPYGYTF	TGTGCCAGCAGCTTGGCCGCCGGGGGGTCAACCACTCCCTATGGCTACACCTTC
-	16	TRBV7-3	TRBJ1-1	-	CASSRGPPIRNTGAFF	TGCGCCAGCAGCAGGGGACCGCCGATCCGGAACACTGGAGCTTTCTTT
many	14	TRBV3-1	TRBJ2-7	TRBD2	CASSQGIAGGEQYF	TGTGCCAGCAGCCAAGGGATCGCGGGGGGCGAGCAGTACTTC
many	19	TRBV15	TRBJ2-3	-	CATSPVGVFGQGSTDTQYF	TGTGCCACCAGCCCTGTAGGGGTCTTCGGTCAGGGTAGCACAGATACGCAGTATTTT
many	12	TRBV29-1	TRBJ1-5	TRBD1	CSAGQINQPQHF	TGCAGCGCGGGACAGATTAATCAGCCCCAGCATTTT
many	15	TRBV5-1	TRBJ2-2	-	CASSLELLNTGELFF	TGCGCCAGCAGCTTGGAACTATTGAACACCGGGGAGCTGTTTTTT
-	9	TRBV6-5	TRBJ2-5	-	CASSYPGYF	TGTGCCAGCAGTTATCCCGGGTACTTC
-	12	TRBV20-1	TRBJ2-2	TRBD2	CSAPGTSGELFF	TGCAGTGCTCCGGGGACTAGCGGGGAGCTGTTTTTT
many	16	TRBV4-2	TRBJ2-5	-	CASSQDGSRKGETQYF	TGTGCCAGCAGCCAAGATGGGAGTAGAAAGGGAGAGACCCAGTACTTC
-	13	TRBV24-1	TRBJ1-1	-	CATSDFSGKDAFF	TGTGCCACCAGTGATTTTTCGGGGAAGGATGCTTTCTTT
-	16	TRBV14	TRBJ1-4	-	CACSLPRGGGLGKLFF	TGTGCCTGCAGCCTCCCCCGGGGAGGAGGACTAGGAAAACTGTTTTTT
-	13	TRBV29-1	TRBJ2-7	TRBD1	CSVAGTGPNEQYF	TGCAGCGTTGCTGGGACAGGGCCCAACGAGCAGTACTTC
many	14	TRBV4-2	TRBJ2-5	-	CASSQRAGIETQYF	TGTGCCAGCAGCCAGCGAGCAGGGATAGAGACCCAGTACTTC
few	13	TRBV7-2	TRBJ2-5	-	CASSGYGGETQYF	TGTGCCAGCAGTGGGTACGGGGGAGAGACCCAGTACTTC
-	14	TRBV5-1	TRBJ2-6	-	CASSPGPGANVLTF	TGTGCCAGCAGCCCGGGCCCTGGGGCCAACGTCCTGACTTTC